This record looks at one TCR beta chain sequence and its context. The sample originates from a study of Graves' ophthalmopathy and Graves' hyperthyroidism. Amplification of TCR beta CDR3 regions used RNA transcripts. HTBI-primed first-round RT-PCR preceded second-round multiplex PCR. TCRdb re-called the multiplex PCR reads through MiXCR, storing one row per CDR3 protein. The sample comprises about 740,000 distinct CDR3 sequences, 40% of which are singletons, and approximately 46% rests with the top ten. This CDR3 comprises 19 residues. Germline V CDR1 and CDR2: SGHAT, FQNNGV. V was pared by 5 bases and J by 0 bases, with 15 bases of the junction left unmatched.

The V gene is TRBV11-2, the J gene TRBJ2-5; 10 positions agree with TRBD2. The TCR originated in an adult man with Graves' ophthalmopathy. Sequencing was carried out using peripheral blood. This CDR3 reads CASSRRSLAGALYQETQYF. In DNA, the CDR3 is TGTGCCAGCAGCCGTAGGAGCCTAGCGGGGGCCCTGTACCAAGAGACCCAGTACTTC.